These 17 T cell receptor beta chains were all obtained from the same sample, sequenced in a study of T cells in localized non-small cell lung cancer. Produced via immunoSEQ multiplex PCR; TCRdb's table is partial and in-frame only. The sample has over 50,000 clones; roughly 90% are singletons. The material sequenced was peripheral blood, taken before any cancer treatment. All receptors come from a woman between 40 and 69 years old with stage I lung adenocarcinoma.

The table lists this clone with a count of one. The rearrangement joins TRBV5-1 to TRBJ2-1; TRBD2 agrees at 8 bases. Germline V gene lookup returns CDR1 SGHRS and CDR2 YFSETQ. The CDR3 is 16 residues long. J was trimmed by 0 bases and V by 5 bases; bases with no gene match: 7. DNA of the CDR3: TGCGCCAGCAGACCGCCTGGGACTAGCTCCTACAATGAGCAGTTCTTC. It yields the protein CASRPPGTSSYNEQFF.

The chain links TRBV7-2 to TRBJ1-5; no clear D. CDR1 is SGHTA, CDR2 FQGNSA, per germline. Trimming shortened V by 1 base and J by 6 bases, and 7 bases separated the two germline ends. The CDR3 runs 13 residues. The CDR3 DNA reads as TGTGCCAGCAGCTTAGTTGGGATTCAGCCCCAGCATTTT. As protein: CASSLVGIQPQHF.

The chain has TRBV7-9 and TRBJ2-7, with 10 bases fitting TRBD1. This CDR3 has 16 amino acids. The germline V gene has CDR1 SEHNR and CDR2 FQNEAQ (reference sequence). The junction had 5 bases not matched to a gene; V was cut back by 0 bases and J by 3 bases. The CDR3 nucleotides are TGTGCCAGCAGCTTAGCATGGGACAGGGGTAACTACGAGCAGTACTTC. Its protein is CASSLAWDRGNYEQYF.

The chain couples TRBV19 to TRBJ2-7, with 8 positions matching TRBD2. J lost 4 bases, V lost 4 bases, and 15 bases had no gene match. This CDR3 is 17 amino acids long. The germline CDR1 and CDR2 sequences are LNHDA and SQIVND (reference sequence). CDR3 amino acids: CASSRFSGAADEYEQYF. For the CDR3, the DNA is TGTGCCAGTAGTAGATTTAGCGGGGCGGCCGATGAGTACGAGCAGTACTTC. The full variable domain, rest sourced from reference TRBV19 and TRBJ2-7, is DGGITQSPKYLFRKEGQNVTLSCEQNLNHDAMYWYRQDPGQGLRLIYYSQIVNDFQKGDIAEGYSVSREKKESFPLTVTSAQKNPTAFYLCASSRFSGAADEYEQYFGPGTRLTVT.

The gene calls are TRBV11-2 and TRBJ2-3; a weak D match, TRBD2 (5 bases). With 2 bases removed from V and 3 bases from J, the gap between germline ends came to 12 bases. Germline CDR1 SGHAT, CDR2 FQNNGV. This CDR3 has 15 residues. CDR3 nucleotides: TGTGCCAGCAGCTTACTCGGGGATTCGACAGATACGCAGTATTTT. Encoded protein: CASSLLGDSTDTQYF.

This clone was observed a few times. J is TRBJ1-2 and V is TRBV5-1; TRBD1 aligns across 8 bases. V dropped 4 bases and J dropped 6; count of bases not matched to a gene: 8. Germline V lookup: CDR1 SGHRS, CDR2 YFSETQ. CDR3 length equals 14 residues. As DNA, the CDR3 is TGCGCCAGCAGCGCCCAGGCAGGGGGCAATGGCTACACCTTC. Its translation is CASSAQAGGNGYTF.

V usage is TRBV23-1 and J usage is TRBJ2-7; 10 bases align to TRBD1. TRBV23-1 is identified as an open reading frame with a role that is uncertain. The CDR3 covers 17 residues. Unmatched junction bases numbered 8, after V lost 0 bases and J lost 3 bases. In nucleotides, the CDR3 is TGCGCCAGCAGTCAATCCCCGGGACAGGGGCTAAGCTACGAGCAGTACTTC. Translated: CASSQSPGQGLSYEQYF.

The chain is built from TRBV7-9 and TRBJ2-3; unclear D gene. Germline V CDR1 and CDR2: SEHNR, FQNEAQ (reference sequence). V was cut by 2 bases and J by 0 bases, with 9 bases left in between. This CDR3 contains 15 residues. The CDR3, as DNA: TGTGCCAGCAGCTTAAATTCCGGCAGCACAGATACGCAGTATTTT. It codes for CASSLNSGSTDTQYF.

The chain carries TRBV7-2 and TRBJ1-1, with a tentative D call TRBD1 (5 bases). The germline V gene has CDR1 SGHTA and CDR2 FQGNSA. V shed 4 bases and J shed 0 bases, with 9 bases lying between them. The CDR3 runs 14 residues. This CDR3 reads CASSSGTVNTEAFF. In DNA, the CDR3 is TGTGCCAGCAGCTCTGGGACGGTGAACACTGAAGCTTTCTTT.

This clone was observed a handful of times. J is TRBJ1-5 and V is TRBV5-1; D is undetermined. The CDR3 has 14 amino acids. CDR1 is SGHRS, CDR2 YFSETQ, per germline. V was pared by 0 bases and J by 7 bases, with 11 bases between. CDR3 nucleotides: TGCGCCAGCAGCTTGGAGGGCGGGCAACAGCCCCAGCATTTT. Translation gives CASSLEGGQQPQHF.

The chain carries TRBV18 and TRBJ2-1; 7 nucleotides align to TRBD1. Germline-derived CDR1 and CDR2 are KGHSH and LQKENI. V lost 3 bases to trimming and J lost 4 bases; unmatched junction nucleotides: 0. The CDR3 runs 13 residues. The CDR3 bases are TGTGCCAGCTCACCGGGACAGTACAATGAGCAGTTCTTC. Residues: CASSPGQYNEQFF.

The V call is TRBV11-3, the J call TRBJ2-3; D gene uncertain. Germline CDR1 SGHNT, CDR2 YENEEA. V was pared by 4 bases and J by 2 bases, with 4 bases between. The CDR3 loop spans 12 amino acids. Here the CDR3 reads CASSSYTDTQYF. Here the CDR3 DNA reads TGTGCCAGCAGCTCTTACACAGATACGCAGTATTTT.

V usage is TRBV19 and J usage is TRBJ2-1, with TRBD2 identical over 10 bases. The CDR3 has 15 residues. With 0 bases clipped from V and 10 bases from J, the junction kept 6 bases outside the gene matches. CDR1 and CDR2 from the germline V gene are LNHDA and SQIVND (reference sequence). The CDR3 here is CASSIEGLARVEQFF. CDR3 coding DNA: TGTGCCAGTAGTATAGAGGGACTAGCGAGAGTAGAGCAGTTCTTC.

The chain uses TRBV10-1 and TRBJ1-5, with a weak D call TRBD1 (6 bases). Trimming pared 9 bases from V and 7 bases from J, leaving 25 bases between. The germline CDR1 and CDR2 sequences are WNHNN and SYGVQD (reference sequence). The CDR3 sequence is 16 residues long. CDR3 sequence (DNA): TGCGCCAGAGAACCACCCGATGGGGGGCCTGGGCAGCCCCAGCATTTT. Its translation: CAREPPDGGPGQPQHF.

The chain recombines TRBV11-2 with TRBJ1-5; D gene unclear. V lost 2 bases and J 4 bases, leaving 0 bases between the germline ends. CDR3 size: 11 residues. Germline loops: CDR1 SGHAT, CDR2 FQNNGV. The CDR3 region has the DNA TGTGCCAGCAGCTTAAATCAGCCCCAGCATTTT. Translated, it gives CASSLNQPQHF.

The genes are TRBV4-3 and TRBJ2-2; D remains unclear. The germline V gene encodes CDR1 LGHNA and CDR2 YSLEER. This CDR3 comprises 12 residues. Trimming removed 5 bases from V and 9 bases from J, with 10 bases in between. The CDR3, as DNA: TGCGCCAGCAGCAAAGGGTTCAGGGAGCTGTTTTTT. Its protein product is CASSKGFRELFF.

The chain links TRBV28 to TRBJ1-5; TRBD1 matches 9 bases. CDR1 is MDHEN, CDR2 SYDVKM, per germline. After removal of 4 bases from V and 6 bases from J, the junction contained 4 bases not matched to a gene. There are 14 residues in the CDR3. The CDR3 DNA follows: TGTGCCAGCAGTTCCGGACAGGGGCCTCAGCCCCAGCATTTT. Its translation: CASSSGQGPQPQHF.